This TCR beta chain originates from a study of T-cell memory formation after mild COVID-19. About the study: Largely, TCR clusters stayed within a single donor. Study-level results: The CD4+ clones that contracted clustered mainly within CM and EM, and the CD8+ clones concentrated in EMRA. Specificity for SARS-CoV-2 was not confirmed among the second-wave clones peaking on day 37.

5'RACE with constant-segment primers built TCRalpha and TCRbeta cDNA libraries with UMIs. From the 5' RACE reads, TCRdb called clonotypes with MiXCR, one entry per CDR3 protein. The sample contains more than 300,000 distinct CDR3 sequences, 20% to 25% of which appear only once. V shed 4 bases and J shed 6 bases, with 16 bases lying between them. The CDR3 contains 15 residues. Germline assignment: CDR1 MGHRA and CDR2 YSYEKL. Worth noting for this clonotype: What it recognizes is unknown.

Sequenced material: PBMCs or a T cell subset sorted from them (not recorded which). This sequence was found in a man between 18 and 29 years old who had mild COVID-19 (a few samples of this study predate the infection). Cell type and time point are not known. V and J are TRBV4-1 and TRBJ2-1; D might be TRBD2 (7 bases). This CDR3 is CASSRLWGGPNEQFF. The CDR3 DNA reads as TGCGCCAGCAGCCGTCTCTGGGGGGGGCCCAATGAGCAGTTCTTC.